This T cell receptor (beta chain) was obtained from a study of T cell responses to AZD1222 COVID-19 vaccine. Study-wide findings and caveats: Mostly white British, mostly female donors; authors suggested clonal diversity may be underestimated.

On this clone itself: Antigen: not known.

TCRdb's table, derived via immunoSEQ multiplex PCR, lists solely in-frame clones and lacks some. The sample includes 18,000 or so clones, nearly 90% of them seen just once. The sequence came from an adult who received the AZD1222 COVID-19 vaccine. The sample consisted of peripheral blood, taken 28 days after the second AZD1222 dose.

In DNA form, the CDR3 reads TGTGCCAGCAGTCCCCCCCCCTCGGGATTGACCGGGGAGCTGTTTTTT. This gives the protein CASSPPPSGLTGELFF. This chain connects TRBV28 to TRBJ2-2, with D perhaps matching TRBD2 (5 bases). Trimming shortened V by 5 bases and J by 5 bases, and 18 bases separated the two germline ends. Germline loops: CDR1 MDHEN, CDR2 SYDVKM. There are 16 residues in the CDR3. Variable domain in full (rest from reference TRBV28 and TRBJ2-2): DVKVTQSSRYLVKRTGEKVFLECVQDMDHENMFWYRQDPGLGLRLIYFSYDVKMKEKGDIPEGYSVSREKKERFSLILESASTNQTSMYLCASSPPPSGLTGELFFGEGSRLTVL.